A single count supports the clone carrying this T cell receptor beta chain. V was shortened by 3 bases and J by 4 bases, with 18 bases between the two germline ends. Germline V gene lookup returns CDR1 LGHDT and CDR2 YNNKEL (reference sequence). The CDR3 is 16 amino acids. These data originate in a study of blood T cell repertoires in COVID-19. About the study: COVID-19 samples from acute and convalescent phases originated in the United States, Italy and Spain.

Authors' processing steps: Amplification from reference gene primers served as the basis for estimated nucleated cell counts. Assay: immunoSEQ multiplex PCR; the TCRdb copy retains only in-frame clones and omits some. That table furnishes V, J and clone size, whereas the DNA furnished D and trimming. The sample holds around 400,000 clones; 80% to 90% are singletons and the top ten take 2.3%. The receptor comes from a woman in her fifties or sixties with COVID-19, enrolled during active disease. The sequenced material came from peripheral blood. V gene TRBV3-1 (or the pseudogene TRBV3-2) combines with J gene TRBJ1-1, with D perhaps matching TRBD1 (6 bases). Here the CDR3 DNA reads TGTGCCAGCAGCCATCGAGAGGCAGGGGTGGGCACTGAAGCTTTCTTT. Protein product: CASSHREAGVGTEAFF.